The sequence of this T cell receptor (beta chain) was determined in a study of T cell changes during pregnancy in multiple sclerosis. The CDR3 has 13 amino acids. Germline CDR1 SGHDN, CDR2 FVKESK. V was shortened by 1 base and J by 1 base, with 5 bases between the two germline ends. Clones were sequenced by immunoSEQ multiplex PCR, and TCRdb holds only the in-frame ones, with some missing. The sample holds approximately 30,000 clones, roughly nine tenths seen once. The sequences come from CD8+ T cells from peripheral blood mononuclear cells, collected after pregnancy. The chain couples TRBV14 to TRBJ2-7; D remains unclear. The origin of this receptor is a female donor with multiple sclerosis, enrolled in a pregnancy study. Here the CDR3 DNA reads TGTGCCAGCAGCCAAGTTCTATCCTACGAGCAGTACTTC. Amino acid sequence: CASSQVLSYEQYF. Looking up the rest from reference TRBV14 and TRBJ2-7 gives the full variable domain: EAGVTQFPSHSVIEKGQTVTLRCDPISGHDNLYWYRRVMGKEIKFLLHFVKESKQDESGMPNNRFLAERTGGTYSTLKVQPAELEDSGVYFCASSQVLSYEQYFGPGTRLTVT.